Below are 27 T cell receptor beta chains sequenced from a single sample in a study of T cells in Graves' hyperthyroidism and ophthalmopathy. Researchers amplified the TCR beta CDR3 regions from RNA transcripts. When the TCR CDR3 underwent first-round RT-PCR, the HTBI primer set was used. TCRdb re-called the multiplex PCR reads through MiXCR, storing one row per CDR3 protein. The sample includes about 570,000 distinct CDR3 sequences, just over 45% seen only once; the top ten take around a fifth. Sequenced: peripheral blood or thyroid tissue (not recorded which). The origin of the receptors is an adult woman with Graves' disease, either hyperthyroidism or ophthalmopathy (not recorded which).

The gene calls are TRBV10-2 and TRBJ1-2, with D unclear. Deletions cut 6 bases from V and 3 bases from J, with 17 bases between. CDR1 and CDR2 from the germline V gene are WSHSY and SAAADI. The CDR3 contains 15 residues. In nucleotides, the CDR3 is TGCGCCAGCAGCCCGGACCGGGGTTGGGACTATGGCTACACCTTC. Its translation: CASSPDRGWDYGYTF.

Concerning this clonotype itself: A much bigger clone sits one base away, suggesting this may be a read error. The DNA of the CDR3 is TGCGCCAGCAGCCAAGATATCAGGACAAAAGAGACCCAGTACTTC. It codes for CASSQDIRTKETQYF. The rearrangement uses TRBV4-1 and TRBJ2-5, with D perhaps matching TRBD1 (5 bases). Germline V gene lookup returns CDR1 MGHRA and CDR2 YSYEKL. This CDR3 has 15 residues. Trimming pared 0 bases from V and 3 bases from J, leaving 11 bases between.

The gene calls are TRBV2 and TRBJ1-2; possible D gene TRBD1, 5 bases. Germline V gene data show CDR1 as SNHLY and CDR2 as FYNNEI. The ends were cut back, 4 bases at V and 8 bases at J, with 17 bases in the middle. The CDR3 runs to 14 residues. CDR3 in amino acids: CASSASSPRGGYTF. The CDR3 nucleotides are TGTGCCAGCAGTGCCTCATCTCCTCGGGGGGGCTACACCTTC. Together with reference TRBV2 and TRBJ1-2, the CDR3 gives the full variable domain: EPEVTQTPSHQVTQMGQEVILRCVPISNHLYFYWYRQILGQKVEFLVSFYNNEISEKSEIFDDQFSVERPDGSNFTLKIRSTKLEDSAMYFCASSASSPRGGYTFGSGTRLTVV.

The V gene is TRBV7-3, the J gene TRBJ2-1; 7 bases are shared with TRBD2. The CDR3 totals 17 residues. V was clipped by 5 bases and J by 0 bases; unmatched bases: 10. The germline V gene has CDR1 SGHTA and CDR2 FQGTGA. CDR3 region: CASSLTLAVSSYNEQFF. As DNA, the CDR3 is TGTGCCAGCAGCCTCACCCTAGCGGTTAGCTCCTACAATGAGCAGTTCTTC.

This clonotype has only one observation. This chain links TRBV29-1 with TRBJ2-7; D is undetermined. The CDR3 has 14 amino acids. V dropped 5 bases and J dropped 0 bases, with 14 bases sitting between them. CDR1 is SQVTM, CDR2 ANQGSEA, per germline. CDR3 protein: CSVRLGRVSYEQYF. Written as DNA, the CDR3 is TGCAGCGTTCGCTTAGGCCGCGTCTCCTACGAGCAGTACTTC.

The V call is TRBV7-8, the J call TRBJ2-5; possibly TRBD2 for D (5 bases). V was trimmed by 5 bases and J by 5 bases, leaving 12 bases between them. This CDR3 is 13 amino acids long. Germline assignment: CDR1 SGHVS and CDR2 FQNEAQ. CDR3 coding DNA: TGTGCCAGCAGCCGCCACTGGAGGGAGACCCAGTACTTC. Its translation: CASSRHWRETQYF. Full variable domain (remainder filled in from reference TRBV7-8 and TRBJ2-5): GAGVSQSPRYKVAKRGQDVALRCDPISGHVSLFWYQQALGQGPEFLTYFQNEAQLDKSGLPSDRFFAERPEGSVSTLKIQRTQQEDSAVYLCASSRHWRETQYFGPGTRLLVL.

V is TRBV6-5 and J is TRBJ1-5; tentative D call: TRBD1 (6 bases). Per germline, CDR1 MNHEY and CDR2 SVGAGI. This CDR3 region has 14 residues. V lost 8 bases, J lost 11 bases, and 22 bases lay in between. The CDR3 coding sequence is TGTGCCAGCGATTTGAGGGGGGGAGACACGACCCAGCATTTT. Protein sequence: CASDLRGGDTTQHF.

This chain links TRBV9 with TRBJ1-1; no firm D call. Germline V gene sequence: CDR1 SGDLS, CDR2 YYNGEE. The CDR3 loop spans 12 amino acids. V lost 2 bases and J lost 10, with 12 bases in between. CDR3 in DNA: TGTGCCAGCAGCGTTGGGAACTCTGGAGCTTTCTTT. Its protein is CASSVGNSGAFF.

This clonotype was counted ten times or more. The chain links TRBV9 to TRBJ2-2; D might be TRBD1 (5 bases). Germline values: CDR1 SGDLS, CDR2 YYNGEE. CDR3 length equals 15 residues. V lost 0 bases and J lost 5, with 11 bases in between. The CDR3 reads CASSVDDRRTGELFF. The DNA of the CDR3 is TGTGCCAGCAGCGTAGATGACAGACGAACCGGGGAGCTGTTTTTT.

The chain combines TRBV19 with TRBJ1-2, with 7 nucleotides matching TRBD1. The trim removed 6 bases at V and 1 base at J, leaving 5 bases unmatched. The V gene's germline CDR1 is LNHDA and CDR2 SQIVND (reference sequence). This CDR3 comprises 14 residues. The CDR3: CASRKGQINYGYTF. The CDR3 DNA reads as TGTGCCAGTAGGAAGGGACAGATTAACTATGGCTACACCTTC.

The genes are TRBV7-1 and TRBJ1-2; D gene ambiguous. TRBV7-1 is known as an ORF, though its function is uncertain. The CDR3 sequence is 15 residues long. Trimming stripped 3 bases from V and 0 bases from J, with 11 bases between. This CDR3 is CASSSRTQTNYGYTF. The CDR3 DNA follows: TGTGCCAGCAGCTCCCGGACCCAAACTAACTATGGCTACACCTTC.

The gene calls are TRBV7-2 and TRBJ1-2; D ambiguous. Germline V gene data show CDR1 as SGHTA and CDR2 as FQGNSA. Trimming stripped 5 bases from V and 8 bases from J, with 21 bases between. The CDR3 runs 15 residues. The CDR3 sequence is CASSQLGSGTWGYTF. CDR3 coding DNA: TGTGCCAGCAGCCAACTCGGTTCGGGTACCTGGGGCTACACCTTC.

In regard to this clonotype: The missing conserved phenylalanine or tryptophan at the end of this CDR3 makes a read error likely. The chain uses TRBV7-8 and TRBJ2-5, with 12 bases that match TRBD1. V was clipped by 5 bases and J by 5 bases; unmatched bases: 9. Germline V CDR1 and CDR2: SGHVS, FQNEAQ. CDR3 length: 16 residues. CDR3 loop: CASSLGTGGARETQYI. The CDR3, as DNA: TGTGCCAGCAGCCTCGGGACAGGGGGCGCGAGGGAGACCCAGTACATC.

The chain links TRBV29-1 to TRBJ2-7; D could derive from TRBD1 or TRBD2 (7 bases each). Trimming took 3 bases from V and 3 from J, leaving 15 bases between them. CDR1 is SQVTM, CDR2 ANQGSEA, per germline. This CDR3 region has 14 residues. The CDR3 region is CSVDRRGEGYEQYF. Written as DNA, the CDR3 is TGCAGCGTTGACCGCAGGGGGGAGGGCTACGAGCAGTACTTC.

Worth noting for this clonotype: A much larger clone lies a single base off, so this may be a read error. The CDR3 does not close with the conserved phenylalanine or tryptophan, likely indicating a read error. This chain uses TRBV6-1 with TRBJ2-7; a weak D match, TRBD1 (6 bases). The CDR3 length is 14 residues. The germline V gene has CDR1 MNHNS and CDR2 SASEGT. The germline V and J ends were trimmed by 6 bases and 5 bases, with 17 bases remaining between them. CDR3 sequence reads: CASRTGLGIDEQYC. CDR3 DNA: TGTGCCAGCAGAACAGGGCTAGGGATCGACGAGCAGTACTGC.

This rearrangement joins TRBV24-1 to TRBJ2-5; no reliable D call. CDR1 is KGHDR, CDR2 SFDVKD, per germline. Trimming took 0 bases from V and 5 from J, leaving 6 bases between them. The CDR3 has 13 amino acids. The CDR3 bases are TGTGCCACCAGTGATTTGATGATGGAGACCCAGTACTTC. As protein: CATSDLMMETQYF.

For this clonotype: The CDR3 end shows no conserved phenylalanine or tryptophan, and so a read error is likely. It is unclear where the CDR3 begins or ends on the DNA, so no DNA is shown, and the CDR3 is as TCRdb lists it. V gene TRBV7-2 combines with J gene TRBJ2-7; no DNA check was done on the table's D call, TRBD1. Per the germline V gene, CDR1 is SGHTA and CDR2 is FQGNSA. The CDR3 numbers 8 amino acids, ends counted. CDR3 amino acids: CASSNGAG.

The V gene is TRBV2, the J gene TRBJ1-1, with D tentatively TRBD1 (5 bases). The CDR3 contains 10 residues. Trimming took 10 bases from V and 8 from J, leaving 11 bases between them. Germline V CDR1 and CDR2: SNHLY, FYNNEI. The CDR3 region is CATRGAEAFF. The CDR3, as DNA: TGTGCCACCAGAGGGGCCGAAGCTTTCTTT.

This clonotype was seen once. This sequence joins TRBV20-1 and TRBJ1-2; no reliable D call. Germline V gene data show CDR1 as DFQATT and CDR2 as SNEGSKA (reference sequence). Between the trimmed V and J ends, which lost 5 bases and 6 bases, there was a span of 13 bases. The CDR3 loop spans 12 amino acids. This chain's CDR3 is CSAPWGTDGYTF. The CDR3 coding sequence is TGCAGTGCTCCCTGGGGAACGGATGGCTACACCTTC.

This clonotype was seen at least ten times. One end of the junction does not line up with germline, which may come from a read error. As DNA, the CDR3 is TGCGCCAGCAGCCTCCGGACAGGGGACGGCTACACCTTC. Residues: CASSLRTGDGYTF. The rearrangement links TRBV7-8 to TRBJ1-2, with 9 nucleotides matching TRBD1. Per germline, CDR1 SGHVS and CDR2 FQNEAQ. The length of the CDR3 is 13 residues.

In its sample, this clonotype was seen many times. The DNA for the CDR3 is TGTGCCACCAGCAGGGCCGGAGTTAACTACGAGCAGTACTTC. Translating gives CATSRAGVNYEQYF. The V call is TRBV15, the J call TRBJ2-7; no definite D call. CDR3 length: 14 residues. V was pared by 3 bases and J by 3 bases, with 12 bases between. Germline CDR1 is LNHNV and CDR2 is YYDKDF (reference sequence).

Notes on this clonotype: A much larger clone differs by one base, so this may be a read error. The chain combines TRBV11-2 with TRBJ2-7; 10 bases line up with TRBD1. The CDR3 runs 15 residues. From germline, CDR1 is SGHAT and CDR2 FQNNGV. CDR3 coding DNA: TGTGCCAGCAGCTTAGGACAGGGGGCGTTTTACGGGCAGTACTTC. This gives the protein CASSLGQGAFYGQYF.

The chain joins TRBV7-6 to TRBJ2-7; D is uncertain. Germline values: CDR1 SGHVS, CDR2 FNYEAQ. CDR3 length: 16 residues. Deletions cut 1 base from V and 7 bases from J, with 20 bases between. This CDR3 reads CASSLGSGISYNEQYF. The DNA of the CDR3 is TGTGCCAGCAGCTTAGGGAGTGGCATTTCCTACAATGAGCAGTACTTC.

The rearrangement uses TRBV7-9 and TRBJ2-7, with D hard to call. V gave up 3 bases and J gave up 5 bases, with 17 bases separating them. The germline V gene encodes CDR1 SEHNR and CDR2 FQNEAQ (reference sequence). The CDR3 sequence is 15 residues long. CDR3 bases: TGTGCCAGCAGCTTTAATCAGGCAAGGACCCACGAGCAGTACTTC. Translating it yields CASSFNQARTHEQYF.

This chain uses TRBV10-3 with TRBJ2-5; D gene unclear. Trimming stripped 5 bases from V and 7 bases from J, with 14 bases between. Germline loops: CDR1 ENHRY, CDR2 SYGVKD. The CDR3 extends over 13 amino acids. CDR3 nucleotides: TGTGCCATCAGTTATGACCCCATGGGGACCCAGTACTTC. It encodes CAISYDPMGTQYF.

The chain joins TRBV11-1 to TRBJ1-1; 8 nucleotides line up with TRBD1. CDR1 is SGHAT and CDR2 is FQDESV in the germline V gene (reference sequence). V lost 5 bases to trimming and J lost 0 bases; unmatched junction nucleotides: 5. CDR3 length: 15 amino acids. This chain's CDR3 is CASSVRQGMNTEAFF. Here the CDR3 DNA reads TGTGCCAGCAGCGTACGACAGGGGATGAACACTGAAGCTTTCTTT.

V usage is TRBV20-1 and J usage is TRBJ1-1; perhaps TRBD1 as D (5 bases). There are 14 residues in the CDR3. The V and J ends lost 3 bases and 2 bases respectively, with 13 bases between them. CDR1 is DFQATT, CDR2 SNEGSKA, per germline (reference sequence). CDR3 protein: CSASMEGRNTEAFF. CDR3 bases: TGCAGTGCTAGTATGGAGGGGCGAAACACTGAAGCTTTCTTT.